The 6 T cell receptor beta chains below all came from one sample that was sequenced in a study of blood T cells in healthy people across ages. With a J-beta primer mix and a sample-barcoded 5' primer, a second PCR ran about 7 to 11 cycles. One entry per CDR3 protein results from TCRdb running MiXCR on the 5' RACE reads. The table has 1.5 million to 2 million distinct CDR3 sequences, roughly 27% seen once. Sequences were obtained from blood. The receptors originated from a woman in her thirties in good health.

The genes are TRBV9 and TRBJ1-3, with D tentatively TRBD1 (6 bases). V dropped 3 bases and J dropped 0 bases, with 13 bases sitting between them. The length of the CDR3 is 16 residues. The germline V gene has CDR1 SGDLS and CDR2 YYNGEE. CDR3 loop: CASSEGGRSSGNTIYF. The CDR3, as DNA: TGTGCCAGCAGCGAAGGGGGACGTAGCTCTGGAAACACCATATATTTT.

V usage is TRBV7-2 and J usage is TRBJ1-2; 8 positions agree with TRBD1. Losses at the gene ends were 4 bases for V and 10 bases for J; bases not matched to a gene: 11. Germline lookup yields CDR1 SGHTA and CDR2 FQGNSA. This CDR3 has 14 residues. For the CDR3, the DNA is TGTGCCAGCAGCTCTACGCCGGGACAGGATTCCTACACCTTC. Translation: CASSSTPGQDSYTF.

This clonotype was picked up many times. The rearrangement links TRBV7-2 to TRBJ2-1; TRBD2 matches at 10 bases. Unmatched junction bases numbered 3, after V lost 5 bases and J lost 8 bases. The CDR3 is 13 residues long. Germline V gene sequence: CDR1 SGHTA, CDR2 FQGNSA. The CDR3 reads CASSPSGGDEQFF. For the CDR3, the DNA is TGTGCCAGCAGCCCAAGCGGGGGGGATGAGCAGTTCTTC.

This chain uses TRBV9 with TRBJ2-1; TRBD2 is a possible D gene (6 bases). CDR3 length: 15 residues. V was pared by 7 bases and J by 9 bases, with 23 bases between. Germline loops: CDR1 SGDLS, CDR2 YYNGEE. Here the CDR3 DNA reads TGTGCCAGCTGTCCCCGGGACTCGTGGGCTGGTGAGCAGTTCTTC. As protein: CASCPRDSWAGEQFF.

The chain joins TRBV7-2 to TRBJ2-1, with 7 bases fitting TRBD2. Germline V gene sequence: CDR1 SGHTA, CDR2 FQGNSA. The CDR3 runs 12 residues. Unmatched junction bases numbered 4, after V lost 5 bases and J lost 9 bases. CDR3: CASSLKRGEQFF. CDR3 DNA sequence: TGTGCCAGCAGCCTAAAGCGGGGTGAGCAGTTCTTC.

In regard to this clonotype: The germline gene is not matched at one end of the junction; a read error may be the cause. This rearrangement joins TRBV5-1 to TRBJ2-1, with no clear D. Germline V lookup: CDR1 SGHRS, CDR2 YFSETQ. CDR3 length equals 15 residues. CDR3 coding DNA: TGCGCCAGCAGCTCCATCAGTGGTAGCTACAATAAGCAGTTCTTC. This codes for CASSSISGSYNKQFF.